The 4 T cell receptor beta chains below were found in one sample sequenced in a study of blood T cell repertoires in COVID-19. Here immunoSEQ multiplex PCR was the method, and the copy in TCRdb shows in-frame clones only, minus some. The sample yields about 340,000 clones, around four fifths seen once. The sample taken for sequencing was peripheral blood. These receptors were obtained from a man aged 25-40 years with active or convalescent COVID-19.

The count of this clone is one. The gene calls are TRBV19 and TRBJ2-1, with TRBD2 matching 8 bases. Germline V lookup: CDR1 LNHDA, CDR2 SQIVND (reference sequence). V dropped 6 bases and J dropped 9; count of bases not matched to a gene: 10. The length of the CDR3 is 14 residues. The CDR3 sequence: CASRAAGERGEQFF. The CDR3 DNA sequence: TGTGCCAGTAGAGCAGCGGGAGAAAGGGGTGAGCAGTTCTTC.

The rearrangement joins TRBV7-6 to TRBJ2-7; 10 nucleotides line up with TRBD2. CDR1 and CDR2 from the germline V gene are SGHVS and FNYEAQ. The V and J ends lost 4 bases and 4 bases, in that order; junction bases with no gene match: 13. This CDR3 comprises 17 residues. The chain's CDR3 is CASSSVVPLAGEYEQYF. DNA for the CDR3: TGTGCCAGCAGCTCCGTAGTACCCCTAGCGGGAGAATACGAGCAGTACTTC.

Only one count was recorded for this clone. This chain connects TRBV29-1 to TRBJ2-2; D gene ambiguous. With 2 bases removed from V and 4 bases from J, the gap between germline ends came to 11 bases. Germline V CDR1 and CDR2: SQVTM, ANQGSEA. This CDR3 region has 14 residues. DNA for the CDR3: TGCAGCGTTGAATTCCTAGTCGGCACCGGGGAGCTGTTTTTT. Protein: CSVEFLVGTGELFF.

Concerning this clone itself: One junction end does not reproduce the germline sequence, and a read error may be involved. This chain connects TRBV27 to TRBJ1-1; possible D gene TRBD1, 5 bases. Germline CDR1 is MNHEY and CDR2 is SMNVEV (reference sequence). The CDR3 is 10 residues long. The CDR3 DNA reads TGTGCCAGCCGTGGGGCAGGGCTGCTCTTT. Translated: CASRGAGLLF.